Each of the 23 T cell receptor beta chains below was sequenced from the same sample in a study of blood T cells in healthy people across ages. Alongside a J-beta primer mix, a sample-barcoded 5' primer served in a second PCR lasting roughly 7 to 12 cycles. TCRdb reprocessed the 5' RACE reads via MiXCR and lists one record per CDR3 protein. In the table there are some 1,800,000 distinct CDR3 sequences, about two fifths of which are singletons. The sequenced material came from blood. The receptors were sampled from a human donor in good health.

V is TRBV29-1 and J is TRBJ1-1; tentative D call: TRBD1 (5 bases). V lost 6 bases and J 0 bases, leaving 17 bases between the germline ends. Germline CDR1 SQVTM, CDR2 ANQGSEA. This CDR3 has 15 residues. This CDR3 is CSVYGAAIMNTEAFF. CDR3 bases: TGCAGCGTCTACGGGGCAGCTATTATGAACACTGAAGCTTTCTTT.

Only a few counts were recorded for this clonotype. The chain is built from TRBV4-1 and TRBJ2-7; D is possibly TRBD2 (5 bases). The J call is in doubt because the DNA end fits TRBJ2-5 better. Germline CDR1 reads MGHRA; CDR2 reads YSYEKL. The CDR3 has 16 residues. CDR3: CASSQENTGNRETQYF. The CDR3 coding sequence is TGCGCCAGCAGCCAAGAGAACACCGGGAACCGGGAGACCCAGTACTTC.

Points on this clonotype: This may be a read error, as it is one base from a much larger clone. The V call is TRBV5-1, the J call TRBJ1-4, with D perhaps matching TRBD1 (6 bases). Per germline, CDR1 SGHRS and CDR2 YFSETQ. The CDR3 has 13 residues. For the CDR3, the DNA is TGCACCAGCAGGTTGGACAGCCTTGAAAAACTGTTTTTT. This translates into CTSRLDSLEKLFF.

The genes are TRBV5-1 and TRBJ2-1; D may be TRBD1 or TRBD2 (5 bases each). V was trimmed by 2 bases and J by 13 bases, leaving 25 bases between them. The length of the CDR3 is 16 residues. The V gene's germline CDR1 is SGHRS and CDR2 YFSETQ. The CDR3 region has the DNA TGCGCCAGCAGCTTTTCCGGGGCAATTATGGGGGAGACCCAGTTCTTC. Encoded protein: CASSFSGAIMGETQFF.

This clonotype appeared many times. The junction differs from germline at one of its ends, possibly a read error. V and J are TRBV4-3 and TRBJ2-3; no definite D call. There are 13 residues in the CDR3. Per germline, CDR1 LGHNA and CDR2 YSLEER. Here the CDR3 reads CASSQEGTDTQYF. The CDR3 nucleotides are TGTGCCAGCAGCCAAGAAGGCACAGATACGCAGTATTTT.

The rearrangement links TRBV9 to TRBJ2-1, with TRBD2 matching 8 bases. Germline V gene data show CDR1 as SGDLS and CDR2 as YYNGEE. The CDR3 has 15 amino acids. Trimming cost V 1 base and J 12 bases; bases outside gene matches: 12. Here the CDR3 reads CASSVPAGAGGVQFF. In DNA form, the CDR3 reads TGTGCCAGCAGCGTACCAGCGGGGGCAGGTGGAGTGCAGTTCTTC.

The chain has TRBV30 and TRBJ2-3, with D perhaps TRBD1 (5 bases). CDR3 size: 13 residues. V lost 2 bases and J 2 bases, leaving 8 bases between the germline ends. In germline, CDR1 is GTSNPN, CDR2 SVGIG (reference sequence). The CDR3 is CAWSYRNTDTQYF. CDR3 DNA: TGTGCCTGGAGTTACAGGAACACAGATACGCAGTATTTT.

The chain carries TRBV14 and TRBJ2-7; tentatively, D is TRBD1 or TRBD2 (6 bases each). The ends were cut back, 4 bases at V and 0 bases at J, with 16 bases in the middle. This CDR3 spans 16 amino acids. Germline V gene sequence: CDR1 SGHDN, CDR2 FVKESK. In nucleotides, the CDR3 is TGTGCCAGCAGCCCTGCCGGGGGCCTTAGCTCCTACGAGCAGTACTTC. This sequence encodes CASSPAGGLSSYEQYF.

The chain carries TRBV20-1 and TRBJ1-3, with TRBD1 identical over 8 bases. Unmatched junction bases numbered 4, after V lost 2 bases and J lost 4 bases. CDR1 is DFQATT and CDR2 is SNEGSKA in the germline V gene (reference sequence). The CDR3 spans 14 residues. The CDR3 reads CSARQGASGNTIYF. CDR3 in DNA: TGCAGTGCTAGACAGGGGGCTTCCGGAAACACCATATATTTT.

In its sample, this clonotype was seen a few times. The J gene is TRBJ2-7, the V gene TRBV5-1; the D gene is possibly TRBD1 (6 bases). Trimming stripped 4 bases from V and 5 bases from J, with 16 bases between. The CDR3 is 14 amino acids. CDR1 and CDR2 from the germline V gene are SGHRS and YFSETQ. DNA for the CDR3: TGCGCCAGCAGCGTCTTACAGGGAATCGACGAGCAGTACTTC. Residues: CASSVLQGIDEQYF.

The V and J genes are TRBV12-3 or TRBV12-4 and TRBJ2-1, with 9 bases matching TRBD2. Trimming cost V 1 base and J 11 bases; bases outside gene matches: 9. This CDR3 has 15 residues. CDR3 sequence (DNA): TGTGCCAGCAGTTTAGGGAGACTAGCGGACTCTAAGCAGTTCTTC. Translating gives CASSLGRLADSKQFF.

The table lists this clonotype with a few counts. The CDR3 spells CASSVDQQETQYF. The CDR3 nucleotides are TGTGCCAGCAGCGTCGACCAACAAGAGACCCAGTACTTC. This chain joins TRBV9 and TRBJ2-5, with D unresolved. CDR1 is SGDLS and CDR2 is YYNGEE in the germline V gene. Trimming left V 2 bases short and J 2 bases short, with 7 bases between. The CDR3 runs 13 residues.

This clonotype was detected only a few times. This chain connects TRBV4-3 to TRBJ2-1, with 7 bases matching TRBD1. Trimming at V came to 0 bases and at J to 0 bases, leaving 8 bases not matched to a gene. The CDR3 spans 18 residues. Germline CDR1 reads LGHNA; CDR2 reads YSLEER. DNA of the CDR3: TGCGCCAGCAGCCAAGACTCCTTGGACAGGAACTCCTACAATGAGCAGTTCTTC. Translation gives CASSQDSLDRNSYNEQFF.

The chain combines TRBV20-1 with TRBJ1-5; a possible D gene is TRBD1 (5 bases). Germline values: CDR1 DFQATT, CDR2 SNEGSKA (reference sequence). V lost 1 base and J lost 5, with 12 bases in between. The CDR3 totals 14 residues. CDR3 DNA sequence: TGCAGTGCTAGAGCAATACAGGAAGATCAGCCCCAGCATTTT. Translated, it gives CSARAIQEDQPQHF.

This clonotype was seen only a few times. This chain joins TRBV12-3 or TRBV12-4 and TRBJ2-1, with 9 positions matching TRBD1. J gave up 7 bases and V 6 bases, and 7 bases lay outside the gene matches. The CDR3 spans 14 residues. CDR3 loop: CASRSGTGWNEQFF. The CDR3 nucleotides read TGTGCCAGCAGGTCCGGGACAGGGTGGAATGAGCAGTTCTTC.

In its sample, this clonotype was seen a few times. The chain recombines TRBV7-2 with TRBJ2-3; the D call may be TRBD1 or TRBD2 (5 bases each). The CDR3 is made up of 14 amino acids. CDR1 is SGHTA and CDR2 is FQGNSA in the germline V gene. The V end lost 4 bases, the J end lost 2 bases, and 10 bases lay between the germline ends. The CDR3 coding sequence is TGTGCCAGCAGCTCCGGGGCATTCACAGATACGCAGTATTTT. Encoded protein: CASSSGAFTDTQYF.

The chain joins TRBV3-1 to TRBJ2-5; D tentatively reads TRBD1 or TRBD2 (5 bases each). CDR3 size: 16 residues. V dropped 4 bases and J dropped 1 base, with 16 bases sitting between them. Germline loops: CDR1 LGHDT, CDR2 YNNKEL (reference sequence). CDR3 sequence reads: CASSRPMGESQETQYF. The CDR3 DNA follows: TGTGCCAGCAGCCGCCCAATGGGGGAAAGCCAAGAGACCCAGTACTTC.

This clonotype was seen only a few times. This chain links TRBV6-2 or TRBV6-3 with TRBJ1-2; D gene ambiguous. Per the germline V gene, CDR1 is MNHEY and CDR2 is SVGEGT. The CDR3 has 17 residues. The V end lost 5 bases, the J end lost 4 bases, and 23 bases lay between the germline ends. The chain's CDR3 is CASSPNLPVGRSYGYTF. The DNA of the CDR3 is TGTGCCAGCAGTCCAAATCTGCCGGTTGGGAGGAGCTATGGCTACACCTTC.

V gene TRBV20-1 combines with J gene TRBJ1-2; 7 bases align to TRBD1. The germline gives CDR1 DFQATT, CDR2 SNEGSKA (reference sequence). V gave up 7 bases and J gave up 4 bases; unmatched junction bases: 12. This CDR3 is built from 14 residues. The CDR3 region is CSVPLRQGSYGYTF. Here the CDR3 DNA reads TGCAGTGTCCCTCTCCGACAGGGAAGCTATGGCTACACCTTC.

The CDR3 sequence: CASTPGQGGNTIYF. As DNA, the CDR3 is TGCGCCAGCACCCCGGGACAGGGAGGAAACACCATATATTTT. The chain joins TRBV5-1 to TRBJ1-3, with 9 bases aligning to TRBD1. This CDR3 has 14 residues. CDR1 is SGHRS and CDR2 is YFSETQ in the germline V gene. V lost 6 bases and J lost 4; bases outside the gene matches: 5.

The gene calls are TRBV7-2 and TRBJ1-1; the match to TRBD1 covers 11 bases. CDR1 SGHTA and CDR2 FQGNSA come from the germline V gene. V was clipped by 5 bases and J by 1 base; unmatched bases: 9. The CDR3 length is 17 residues. The CDR3, as DNA: TGTGCCAGCAGCCCCCGGACAGGGGGCGTTGGGAACACTGAAGCTTTCTTT. This gives the protein CASSPRTGGVGNTEAFF.

This clonotype was recorded a few times. This chain uses TRBV7-2 with TRBJ2-1; D is perhaps TRBD2 (6 bases). This CDR3 spans 14 amino acids. Per germline, CDR1 SGHTA and CDR2 FQGNSA. Trimming stripped 2 bases from V and 8 bases from J, with 13 bases between. The CDR3 DNA sequence: TGTGCCAGCAGCTTAAATGCCGGGAGCGATGAGCAGTTCTTC. It translates to CASSLNAGSDEQFF.

The V and J genes are TRBV6-2 or TRBV6-3 and TRBJ2-1; TRBD2 agrees at 8 bases. Germline V lookup: CDR1 MNHEY, CDR2 SVGEGT. This CDR3 contains 17 residues. The V gene end was trimmed by 3 bases and the J gene end by 7 bases; junction bases not matched to a gene: 14. The CDR3 loop reads CASSYPGLAIFENEQFF. The CDR3 bases are TGTGCCAGCAGTTATCCCGGACTAGCCATTTTTGAGAATGAGCAGTTCTTC.